This T cell receptor beta chain appears in the sequencing data of a study of cytomegalovirus exposure and HLA in healthy donors. Study-level results: Later on, an analysis showed TCR association rates differing by HLA locus, with DRB1 the most and HLA-C the fewest. Previously analyzed data showed that most TCR beta V segments were productive at a frequency of about 90% or about 30%. Later analysis identified several of the most significant clusters that appeared linked to common viral pathogens. Most TCR sequences were uncommon, yet certain public TCRs appeared in many donors.

Remarks on this clone: Antigen unknown.

This PCR relied on a set of 60 Vbeta primers and 13 Jbeta primers. Profiling relied on immunoSEQ multiplex PCR, and the TCRdb table lists in-frame clones only, not all of them. Its clone listing holds about 110,000 clones. With 0 bases removed from V and 4 bases from J, the gap between germline ends came to 15 bases. Germline CDR1 and CDR2: KGHSH and LQKENI. This CDR3 is built from 16 residues. This chain uses TRBV18 with TRBJ1-2; D perhaps matches TRBD1 (6 bases). The receptor comes from a man in his fifties in good health and CMV-seronegative. Source material: PBMCs. CDR3 bases: TGTGCCAGCTCACCACCGAAAACAGGGCCGCCCTATGGCTACACCTTC. Translated, it gives CASSPPKTGPPYGYTF.